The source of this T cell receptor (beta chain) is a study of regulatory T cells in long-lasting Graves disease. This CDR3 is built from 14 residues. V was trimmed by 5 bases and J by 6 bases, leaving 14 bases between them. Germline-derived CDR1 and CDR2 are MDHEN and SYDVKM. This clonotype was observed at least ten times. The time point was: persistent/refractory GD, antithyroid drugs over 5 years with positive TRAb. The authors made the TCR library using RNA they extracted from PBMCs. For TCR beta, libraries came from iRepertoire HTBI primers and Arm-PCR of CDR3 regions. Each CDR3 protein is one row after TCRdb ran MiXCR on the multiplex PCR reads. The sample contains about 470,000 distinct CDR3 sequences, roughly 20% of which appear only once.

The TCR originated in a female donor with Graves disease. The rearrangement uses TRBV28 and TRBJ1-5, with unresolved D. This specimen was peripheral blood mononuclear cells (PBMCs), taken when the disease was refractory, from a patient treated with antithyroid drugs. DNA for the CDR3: TGTGCCAGCAGTCTCGGACGGGAGGTTCAGCCCCAGCATTTT. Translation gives CASSLGREVQPQHF.